This T cell receptor beta chain comes out of a study of blood T cell repertoires in COVID-19. Whole-study context: Acute and convalescent COVID-19 specimens originated in the United States, Italy and Spain.

The study assigned cohorts using participant-reported clinical history. Trimming left V 0 bases short and J 2 bases short, with 17 bases between. This CDR3 is 18 amino acids long. Source study methods: Researchers report that nucleated cell counts were estimated from reference gene primer amplification. Libraries were prepared by immunoSEQ multiplex PCR; TCRdb keeps only in-frame clonotypes and omits some of them. V and J calls and clone size are those listed in that table; D and trimming were worked out from the DNA. The sample carries just over 150,000 clones, 70% to 90% recorded once. This TCR came from a woman aged 50 to 60 who had recovered from COVID-19. The V and J genes are TRBV23-1 and TRBJ2-1; a possible D gene is TRBD1 (5 bases). TRBV23-1 falls under the ORF class, with uncertain function. Specimen: PBMCs or T cells enriched from blood (not recorded which). DNA for the CDR3: TGCGCCAGCAGTCAATCCCGATCAGGGTACCTTCCCTACAATGAGCAGTTCTTC. Encoded protein: CASSQSRSGYLPYNEQFF.